The next 6 T cell receptor beta chains were all read from a single sample in a study of T cells after yellow fever vaccination. TCRdb independently ran MiXCR on the 5' RACE reads; one entry per CDR3 protein. Of some 560,000 distinct CDR3 sequences in the sample, approximately 21% were seen once. The sequencing here drew on PBMCs, taken 15 days after the yellow fever booster vaccination. The receptors derive from a man aged 30 to 45 who received the YFV17D yellow fever vaccine.

This clonotype has ten or more counts. V and J are TRBV12-3 or TRBV12-4 and TRBJ2-1, with a weak D call TRBD2 (6 bases). The V and J ends lost 8 bases and 2 bases respectively, with 10 bases between them. CDR3 length: 13 amino acids. This CDR3 reads CASGSGTYNEQFF. The DNA for the CDR3 is TGTGCCAGCGGTAGCGGTACCTACAATGAGCAGTTCTTC.

The V gene is TRBV6-5, the J gene TRBJ1-1, with 8 bases matching TRBD1. V gave up 4 bases and J gave up 1 base; unmatched junction bases: 8. Looked up from germline, CDR1 is MNHEY and CDR2 is SVGAGI. The CDR3 runs 16 residues. DNA of the CDR3: TGTGCCAGCAGTTTCTACAGGACAGGGCCGAACACTGAAGCTTTCTTT. Residues: CASSFYRTGPNTEAFF.

This chain joins TRBV7-9 and TRBJ2-1; D is ambiguous. Per the germline V gene, CDR1 is SEHNR and CDR2 is FQNEAQ (reference sequence). The CDR3 is 15 amino acids. The V end lost 6 bases, the J end lost 8 bases, and 20 bases lay between the germline ends. DNA of the CDR3: TGTGCCAGCAGTACGGGTACAGACCTCACGGATGAGCAGTTCTTC. Residues: CASSTGTDLTDEQFF.

J is TRBJ2-6 and V is TRBV20-1; D gene unclear. Looked up from germline, CDR1 is DFQATT and CDR2 is SNEGSKA (reference sequence). The CDR3 length is 13 residues. The V end was cut by 4 bases, the J end by 0 bases, with 4 bases between. CDR3 coding DNA: TGCAGTGCTAAACTCTCTGGGGCCAACGTCCTGACTTTC. It encodes CSAKLSGANVLTF.

This clonotype has at least ten counts. The J gene is TRBJ2-7, the V gene TRBV29-1; D is uncertain. V was clipped by 4 bases and J by 2 bases, with 9 bases between them. CDR3 size: 12 residues. Germline V gene sequence: CDR1 SQVTM, CDR2 ANQGSEA. CDR3 DNA sequence: TGCAGCGTTGGTTTTTCCACCTACGAGCAGTACTTC. It encodes CSVGFSTYEQYF.

This chain links TRBV24-1 with TRBJ2-1; weak D call: TRBD1 (6 bases). The CDR3 sequence is 17 residues long. CDR1 and CDR2 (germline): KGHDR, SFDVKD. Deletions cut 2 bases from V and 7 bases from J, with 20 bases between. The CDR3 region is CATSDSGARGYTNEQFF. The CDR3 nucleotides are TGTGCCACCAGTGATTCAGGGGCCCGGGGTTATACGAATGAGCAGTTCTTC.